These 32 T cell receptor beta chains were sequenced from one sample in a study of OX40 agonist ivuxolimab in advanced cancers. Clones were sequenced by immunoSEQ multiplex PCR, and TCRdb holds only the in-frame ones, with some missing. The table has about 46,000 clones, 75% to 90% seen once. The sample in question was CD4+ or CD8+ T cells sorted from blood, obtained in a trial of the OX40 agonist ivuxolimab. The source is an adult with an advanced solid tumor such as melanoma, head and neck, liver or kidney cancer.

The rearrangement uses TRBV6-5 and TRBJ2-3, with D uncertain. The V gene's germline CDR1 is MNHEY and CDR2 SVGAGI. V was clipped by 7 bases and J by 5 bases, with 19 bases between them. The CDR3 is 15 amino acids. CDR3 protein: CASKSTSSLQDTQYF. CDR3 DNA: TGTGCCAGCAAGTCAACCTCCAGTTTACAAGATACGCAGTATTTT.

The CDR3 is CASSRPGTDTQYF. The CDR3 DNA reads TGTGCCAGCAGTAGGCCTGGCACAGATACGCAGTATTTT. This chain uses TRBV2 with TRBJ2-3, with D hard to call. The CDR3 runs 13 residues. Trimming removed 5 bases from V and 1 base from J, with 7 bases in between. The germline CDR1 and CDR2 sequences are SNHLY and FYNNEI.

The rearrangement uses TRBV7-6 and TRBJ2-5; TRBD1 agrees at 9 bases. This CDR3 is 19 amino acids long. V was clipped by 4 bases and J by 1 base; unmatched bases: 16. Per the germline V gene, CDR1 is SGHVS and CDR2 is FNYEAQ. CDR3 loop: CASSSPMPLGQGFQETQYF. Here the CDR3 DNA reads TGTGCCAGCAGCTCCCCTATGCCCCTGGGACAGGGTTTCCAAGAGACCCAGTACTTC.

The J gene is TRBJ1-5, the V gene TRBV19, with D perhaps matching TRBD1 (5 bases). The CDR3 is 18 amino acids. V lost 6 bases and J 9 bases, leaving 30 bases between the germline ends. From germline, CDR1 is LNHDA and CDR2 SQIVND (reference sequence). This CDR3 reads CASSWGGVMQGPYWPQHF. The CDR3 nucleotides read TGTGCCAGTAGCTGGGGCGGGGTCATGCAGGGACCATATTGGCCCCAGCATTTT.

The chain uses TRBV7-6 and TRBJ2-7; D assignment may be TRBD1 or TRBD2 (6 bases each). This CDR3 is built from 14 residues. V lost 5 bases and J 4 bases, leaving 15 bases between the germline ends. Germline V gene data show CDR1 as SGHVS and CDR2 as FNYEAQ. The CDR3 bases are TGTGCCAGCAGCCCGAAGGGGGGCCAGTACGAGCAGTACTTC. Protein product: CASSPKGGQYEQYF.

Only a few counts were recorded for this clone. In DNA form, the CDR3 reads TGTGCCAGCAGCCTAGACGCAGGGGGGGTCCCCTACGAGCAGTACTTC. Its protein product is CASSLDAGGVPYEQYF. The chain carries TRBV13 and TRBJ2-7; either TRBD1 or TRBD2 may fit D (7 bases each). The ends were cut back, 5 bases at V and 2 bases at J, with 19 bases in the middle. This CDR3 is built from 16 residues. CDR1 is PRHDT, CDR2 FYEKMQ, per germline (reference sequence). Together with reference TRBV13 and TRBJ2-7, the CDR3 gives the full variable domain: AAGVIQSPRHLIKEKRETATLKCYPIPRHDTVYWYQQGPGQDPQFLISFYEKMQSDKGSIPDRFSAQQFSDYHSELNMSSLELGDSALYFCASSLDAGGVPYEQYFGPGTRLTVT.

This clone was counted once. The chain is built from TRBV19 and TRBJ2-1, with D unclear. Trimming took off 1 base at V and 5 bases at J, with 3 bases between the two ends. Germline V gene data show CDR1 as LNHDA and CDR2 as SQIVND (reference sequence). The CDR3 totals 12 residues. The CDR3 DNA reads as TGTGCCAGTAGTATAGGTCACAATGAGCAGTTCTTC. It yields the protein CASSIGHNEQFF.

The chain joins TRBV27 to TRBJ2-5; 7 bases are a match to TRBD1. This CDR3 is built from 14 residues. Germline V gives CDR1 MNHEY, CDR2 SMNVEV (reference sequence). Trimming cost V 4 bases and J 2 bases; bases outside gene matches: 4. CDR3 protein: CASSSQGSQETQYF. As DNA, the CDR3 is TGTGCCAGCAGTTCACAGGGGTCGCAAGAGACCCAGTACTTC.

This chain joins TRBV15 and TRBJ1-3; D ambiguous. Germline CDR1 LNHNV, CDR2 YYDKDF (reference sequence). V dropped 8 bases and J dropped 0 bases, with 14 bases sitting between them. This CDR3 contains 15 residues. The CDR3 region has the DNA TGTGCCACCGAGGGCAGCACCAACTCTGGAAACACCATATATTTT. Translation: CATEGSTNSGNTIYF.

This chain joins TRBV4-3 and TRBJ1-2; TRBD1 matches at 7 bases. The V segment lost 5 bases and the J segment 6 bases; nucleotides outside the gene matches: 18. The CDR3 spans 17 residues. The germline V gene encodes CDR1 LGHNA and CDR2 YSLEER. The CDR3: CASSTTMEQGYTHGYTF. CDR3 coding DNA: TGCGCCAGCAGCACGACGATGGAACAGGGGTACACTCATGGCTACACCTTC.

V is TRBV2 and J is TRBJ2-7; TRBD1 aligns across 9 bases. Trimming removed 2 bases from V and 2 bases from J; junction bases left unmatched: 1. Germline CDR1 reads SNHLY; CDR2 reads FYNNEI. This CDR3 comprises 14 residues. The CDR3 reads CASSERDRAYEQYF. In nucleotides, the CDR3 is TGTGCCAGCAGTGAAAGGGACAGGGCCTACGAGCAGTACTTC.

The chain is built from TRBV4-1 and TRBJ1-3, with unresolved D. The ends were cut back, 3 bases at V and 0 bases at J, with 21 bases in the middle. The CDR3 is 19 amino acids. Looked up from germline, CDR1 is MGHRA and CDR2 is YSYEKL. CDR3 nucleotides: TGCGCCAGCAGCCATGTACTGGGGAACCCCTACCACTCTGGAAACACCATATATTTT. It specifies CASSHVLGNPYHSGNTIYF.

The chain recombines TRBV19 with TRBJ2-1; D is unclear. Between the trimmed V and J ends, which lost 6 bases and 0 bases, there was a span of 6 bases. This CDR3 comprises 13 residues. Germline V gives CDR1 LNHDA, CDR2 SQIVND (reference sequence). This CDR3 reads CASSPSSYNEQFF. For the CDR3, the DNA is TGTGCCAGTAGCCCTAGCTCCTACAATGAGCAGTTCTTC.

J is TRBJ2-7 and V is TRBV19; D perhaps matches TRBD1 (5 bases). The CDR3 is made up of 16 amino acids. Deletions cut 5 bases from V and 4 bases from J, with 21 bases between. CDR1 and CDR2 (germline): LNHDA, SQIVND (reference sequence). The DNA for the CDR3 is TGTGCCAGTAGTCCAGGCGTAGGGGTTCTCCGGTACGAGCAGTACTTC. Its protein is CASSPGVGVLRYEQYF.

V and J are TRBV21-1 and TRBJ1-4. TRBV21-1 is a known pseudogene. The CDR3 length is 14 residues. CDR3 sequence: CASSKVGYRGKLFF. CDR3 bases: TGTGCCAGCAGCAAAGTGGGGTATCGGGGAAAACTGTTTTTT.

V gene TRBV15 combines with J gene TRBJ2-3; TRBD2 agrees at 8 bases. This CDR3 comprises 17 residues. V gave up 8 bases and J gave up 4 bases; unmatched junction bases: 17. Germline loops: CDR1 LNHNV, CDR2 YYDKDF (reference sequence). In DNA, the CDR3 is TGTGCCACCGACAAAAACATACCGGGACTAGGGTCAGATACGCAGTATTTT. Translating gives CATDKNIPGLGSDTQYF.

The chain has TRBV6-6 and TRBJ2-1; D is unclear. Germline lookup yields CDR1 MNHNY and CDR2 SVGAGI (reference sequence). The CDR3 is made up of 10 amino acids. V lost 2 bases and J lost 8, with 1 base in between. The CDR3, as DNA: TGTGCCAGCAGTTACCATGAGCAGTTCTTC. This translates into CASSYHEQFF.

The chain uses TRBV28 and TRBJ2-5, with D possibly being TRBD1 (6 bases). CDR1 is MDHEN and CDR2 is SYDVKM in the germline V gene. The CDR3 has 15 residues. Trimming left V 6 bases short and J 2 bases short, with 16 bases between. The CDR3: CASSTTGQLQETQYF. The CDR3 nucleotides read TGTGCCAGCAGCACGACCGGACAGCTTCAAGAGACCCAGTACTTC. Using reference TRBV28 and TRBJ2-5 for the parts outside the CDR3, the full variable domain is DVKVTQSSRYLVKRTGEKVFLECVQDMDHENMFWYRQDPGLGLRLIYFSYDVKMKEKGDIPEGYSVSREKKERFSLILESASTNQTSMYLCASSTTGQLQETQYFGPGTRLLVL.

The genes are TRBV27 and TRBJ2-5; 12 positions match TRBD2. CDR1 MNHEY and CDR2 SMNVEV come from the germline V gene (reference sequence). The CDR3 covers 17 residues. Losses at the gene ends were 1 base for V and 5 bases for J; bases not matched to a gene: 8. The CDR3 DNA reads as TGTGCCAGCAGTTTATTGTCTAGCGGGGGGGCGTGGGAGACCCAGTACTTC. Translated, it gives CASSLLSSGGAWETQYF.

This chain connects TRBV4-3 to TRBJ1-2; 7 positions agree with TRBD1. The V and J ends lost 1 base and 3 bases, in that order; junction bases with no gene match: 8. Germline CDR1 and CDR2: LGHNA and YSLEER. The CDR3 length is 16 residues. The CDR3 DNA follows: TGCGCCAGCAGCCAAGGCGCCTACGACAGGGACTATGGCTACACCTTC. This encodes CASSQGAYDRDYGYTF.

J is TRBJ1-1 and V is TRBV29-1, with 7 bases aligning to TRBD1. The CDR3 consists of 12 residues. Germline CDR1 and CDR2: SQVTM and ANQGSEA. Losses at the gene ends were 7 bases for V and 3 bases for J; bases not matched to a gene: 5. The CDR3 DNA reads TGCAGCGCATTGGACAGGTACACTGAAGCTTTCTTT. This translates into CSALDRYTEAFF.

The chain couples TRBV11-2 to TRBJ2-7; possible D gene TRBD2, 6 bases. V gave up 5 bases and J gave up 1 base, with 12 bases separating them. Germline V gives CDR1 SGHAT, CDR2 FQNNGV. CDR3 length equals 14 residues. The CDR3: CASSIGRGSYEQYF. In nucleotides, the CDR3 is TGTGCCAGCAGCATTGGGCGGGGTTCCTACGAGCAGTACTTC.

V usage is TRBV5-1 and J usage is TRBJ2-1; 7 bases map to TRBD2. This CDR3 has 14 residues. Germline CDR1 is SGHRS and CDR2 is YFSETQ. The V and J ends lost 0 bases and 7 bases, in that order; junction bases with no gene match: 4. Here the CDR3 reads CASSLGLAGNEQFF. For the CDR3, the DNA is TGCGCCAGCAGCTTGGGACTAGCAGGAAATGAGCAGTTCTTC. The full variable domain, in which reference TRBV5-1 and TRBJ2-1 provide the parts outside the CDR3, is KAGVTQTPRYLIKTRGQQVTLSCSPISGHRSVSWYQQTPGQGLQFLFEYFSETQRNKGNFPGRFSGRQFSNSRSEMNVSTLELGDSALYLCASSLGLAGNEQFFGPGTRLTVL.

J is TRBJ2-7 and V is TRBV19; 11 bases are shared with TRBD2. This CDR3 comprises 15 residues. V trimming: 0 bases; J trimming: 3 bases; junction bases outside the gene matches: 1. The germline CDR1 and CDR2 sequences are LNHDA and SQIVND (reference sequence). The CDR3 sequence is CASSIDLAGGYEQYF. The CDR3 DNA reads as TGTGCCAGTAGTATAGACCTAGCGGGAGGCTACGAGCAGTACTTC.

The rearrangement uses TRBV4-1 and TRBJ1-1; D not certain. The CDR3 is 14 residues long. Trimming took off 0 bases at V and 4 bases at J, with 9 bases between the two ends. Per germline, CDR1 MGHRA and CDR2 YSYEKL. The CDR3 loop reads CASSQDPGLTEAFF. CDR3 DNA sequence: TGCGCCAGCAGCCAAGATCCCGGCCTCACTGAAGCTTTCTTT.

This sequence joins TRBV29-1 and TRBJ2-1; D may match TRBD1 or TRBD2 (6 bases each). V was cut by 7 bases and J by 4 bases, with 23 bases left in between. Germline V CDR1 and CDR2: SQVTM, ANQGSEA. The CDR3 contains 16 residues. The CDR3 loop is CSAGGSRVELYNEQFF. CDR3 nucleotide sequence: TGCAGCGCCGGGGGCAGTAGGGTGGAGTTATACAATGAGCAGTTCTTC.

This clone is labeled large. V gene TRBV28 combines with J gene TRBJ1-5; 8 positions match TRBD1. Germline assignment: CDR1 MDHEN and CDR2 SYDVKM. This CDR3 is built from 11 residues. Germline trimming cut 5 bases from V and 15 bases from J; bases unmatched to any gene: 6. This CDR3 is CASSPGQGWHF. For the CDR3, the DNA is TGTGCCAGCAGTCCTGGACAGGGTTGGCATTTT.

The rearrangement uses TRBV13 and TRBJ2-1; D is unresolved. Germline lookup yields CDR1 PRHDT and CDR2 FYEKMQ (reference sequence). This CDR3 has 14 residues. V lost 2 bases and J lost 5, with 10 bases in between. CDR3 in amino acids: CASSLRRRNNEQFF. CDR3 coding DNA: TGTGCCAGCAGCTTACGTCGCCGTAACAATGAGCAGTTCTTC. Complete variable domain (other parts from reference TRBV13 and TRBJ2-1): AAGVIQSPRHLIKEKRETATLKCYPIPRHDTVYWYQQGPGQDPQFLISFYEKMQSDKGSIPDRFSAQQFSDYHSELNMSSLELGDSALYFCASSLRRRNNEQFFGPGTRLTVL.

This clone was seen only a few times. This chain uses TRBV7-8 with TRBJ2-1; 11 positions match TRBD1. CDR3 length equals 14 residues. CDR1 and CDR2 (germline): SGHVS, FQNEAQ. V lost 8 bases and J lost 7; bases outside the gene matches: 7. CDR3 region: CASGSGQGANEQFF. The CDR3 DNA sequence: TGTGCCAGCGGTTCAGGACAGGGGGCGAATGAGCAGTTCTTC.

The gene calls are TRBV28 and TRBJ2-1; D is unresolved. The CDR3 loop spans 12 amino acids. Germline CDR1 and CDR2: MDHEN and SYDVKM. The CDR3 nucleotides read TGTGCGGGCACCTTCTCCTACAATGAGCAGTTCTTC. The encoded protein is CAGTFSYNEQFF.

The chain combines TRBV6-6 with TRBJ2-7; 8 positions match TRBD2. Unmatched junction bases numbered 6, after V lost 8 bases and J lost 0 bases. The CDR3 consists of 14 residues. Per the germline V gene, CDR1 is MNHNY and CDR2 is SVGAGI (reference sequence). Here the CDR3 DNA reads TGTGCCAGCGATTATAGCGGGACCTCCTACGAGCAGTACTTC. As protein: CASDYSGTSYEQYF.

The CDR3 coding sequence is TGTGCCAGCAGCTTAGAGATGGGATTGAACACTGAAGCTTTCTTT. Protein sequence: CASSLEMGLNTEAFF. The rearrangement joins TRBV7-2 to TRBJ1-1; D is unresolved. V was pared by 1 base and J by 0 bases, with 9 bases between. Germline CDR1 SGHTA, CDR2 FQGNSA. CDR3 length equals 15 residues.